One and the same sample provided the 20 T cell receptor beta chains below, sequenced in a study of early T cells in non-severe SARS-CoV-2 infection. MiXCR was run by TCRdb on the 5' RACE reads, yielding one entry per CDR3 protein. The sample records some 48,000 distinct CDR3 sequences, around 13% being singletons. The sample was whole blood. These receptor sequences come from an adult who was a healthcare worker with PCR-confirmed SARS-CoV-2 infection or an uninfected control (not recorded which).

This clonotype was observed at least ten times. CDR3 nucleotides: TGTGCCAGCTCTCCAGGGAACACTGAAGCTTTCTTT. As protein: CASSPGNTEAFF. The chain uses TRBV2 and TRBJ1-1; the D is unclear. Germline loops: CDR1 SNHLY, CDR2 FYNNEI. V lost 8 bases, J lost 1 base, and 8 bases lay in between. CDR3 length equals 12 residues.

At least ten counts were recorded for this clonotype. The V and J genes are TRBV12-3 or TRBV12-4 and TRBJ1-1; maybe TRBD1 (6 bases). The CDR3 has 12 residues. V lost 6 bases, J lost 8 bases, and 13 bases lay in between. CDR3 in amino acids: CASREGGGEAFF. The CDR3 nucleotides read TGTGCCAGCAGGGAAGGGGGAGGAGAAGCTTTCTTT.

This chain uses TRBV7-9 with TRBJ1-1; D uncertain. The CDR3 is made up of 16 amino acids. Deletions cut 1 base from V and 1 base from J, with 13 bases between. Germline lookup yields CDR1 SEHNR and CDR2 FQNEAQ (reference sequence). CDR3 amino acids: CASSLGLSASNTEAFF. As DNA, the CDR3 is TGTGCCAGCAGCTTAGGATTGTCAGCCTCGAACACTGAAGCTTTCTTT.

The chain uses TRBV7-2 and TRBJ2-3; 14 positions agree with TRBD2. Germline V gene data show CDR1 as SGHTA and CDR2 as FQGNSA. This CDR3 is 15 amino acids long. With V trimmed by 5 bases and J by 4 bases, 2 bases remained unmatched. The CDR3 loop is CASSAGLAGADTQYF. DNA for the CDR3: TGTGCCAGCAGCGCGGGACTAGCGGGGGCAGATACGCAGTATTTT.

This clonotype was detected only a few times. The rearrangement links TRBV2 to TRBJ1-1; TRBD1 is a possible D gene (5 bases). The CDR3 is made up of 14 amino acids. Trimming stripped 2 bases from V and 10 bases from J, with 17 bases between. Germline CDR1 reads SNHLY; CDR2 reads FYNNEI. In DNA, the CDR3 is TGTGCCAGCAGTGAACGGGGGACTGAACCTGGAGCTTTCTTT. This translates into CASSERGTEPGAFF. The full variable domain, its missing parts supplied by reference TRBV2 and TRBJ1-1, is EPEVTQTPSHQVTQMGQEVILRCVPISNHLYFYWYRQILGQKVEFLVSFYNNEISEKSEIFDDQFSVERPDGSNFTLKIRSTKLEDSAMYFCASSERGTEPGAFFGQGTRLTVV.

This clonotype came up many times. The chain uses TRBV7-2 and TRBJ2-3; no reliable D call. CDR1 and CDR2 from the germline V gene are SGHTA and FQGNSA. This CDR3 is built from 15 residues. Trimming removed 1 base at V and 0 bases at J, with 8 bases between. The CDR3 DNA follows: TGTGCCAGCAGCTTAGTCGGAACTAGCACAGATACGCAGTATTTT. It is translated as CASSLVGTSTDTQYF.

This clonotype was observed a handful of times. This rearrangement joins TRBV29-1 to TRBJ1-2, with a weak D call TRBD1 (5 bases). Germline V gene lookup returns CDR1 SQVTM and CDR2 ANQGSEA. Trimming removed 5 bases at V and 4 bases at J, with 8 bases between. The CDR3 covers 11 residues. DNA for the CDR3: TGCAGCGTTACCGGGGGCTATGGCTACACCTTC. Amino acid sequence: CSVTGGYGYTF. Using reference TRBV29-1 and TRBJ1-2 for the parts outside the CDR3, the full variable domain is SAVISQKPSRDICQRGTSLTIQCQVDSQVTMMFWYRQQPGQSLTLIATANQGSEATYESGFVIDKFPISRPNLTFSTLTVSNMSPEDSSIYLCSVTGGYGYTFGSGTRLTVV.

This clonotype was recorded many times. The chain recombines TRBV3-1 with TRBJ2-3; 7 nucleotides align to TRBD1. The V gene's germline CDR1 is LGHDT and CDR2 YNNKEL (reference sequence). V lost 4 bases, J lost 2 bases, and 6 bases stayed unmatched. This CDR3 is 15 amino acids long. In nucleotides, the CDR3 is TGTGCCAGCAGCCCCCGGGACAGCCTCACAGATACGCAGTATTTT. Protein sequence: CASSPRDSLTDTQYF.

The chain recombines TRBV20-1 with TRBJ1-2, with D maybe TRBD1 (6 bases). The CDR3 is 15 amino acids. The V gene lost 1 base and the J gene lost 4 bases, with 16 bases spanning the gap. Germline V CDR1 and CDR2: DFQATT, SNEGSKA (reference sequence). CDR3: CSARAFSGTSYGYTF. The CDR3, as DNA: TGCAGTGCTAGAGCCTTCTCCGGGACAAGCTATGGCTACACCTTC.

This clonotype appeared many times. The chain links TRBV5-1 to TRBJ1-1, with 7 bases that match TRBD1. The CDR3 totals 14 residues. The V segment lost 3 bases and the J segment 3 bases; nucleotides outside the gene matches: 5. Germline values: CDR1 SGHRS, CDR2 YFSETQ. CDR3 bases: TGCGCCAGCAGCTCAGGGGGACGGGACACTGAAGCTTTCTTT. Translating it yields CASSSGGRDTEAFF.

V usage is TRBV5-1 and J usage is TRBJ2-3, with 7 bases aligning to TRBD2. This CDR3 has 15 amino acids. V lost 4 bases to trimming and J lost 4 bases; unmatched junction nucleotides: 9. The germline CDR1 and CDR2 sequences are SGHRS and YFSETQ. CDR3 sequence (DNA): TGCGCCAGCAGCAAGGGCCCTAGCGGTTCAGATACGCAGTATTTT. It translates to CASSKGPSGSDTQYF. Together with reference TRBV5-1 and TRBJ2-3, the CDR3 gives the full variable domain: KAGVTQTPRYLIKTRGQQVTLSCSPISGHRSVSWYQQTPGQGLQFLFEYFSETQRNKGNFPGRFSGRQFSNSRSEMNVSTLELGDSALYLCASSKGPSGSDTQYFGPGTRLTVL.

This clonotype was counted at least ten times. V and J are TRBV7-9 and TRBJ1-1, with unresolved D. V lost 11 bases to trimming and J lost 7 bases, with 20 bases between them. The CDR3 sequence is 13 residues long. Germline CDR1 is SEHNR and CDR2 is FQNEAQ (reference sequence). The DNA of the CDR3 is TGTGCCTTCACTTTGGGCGACGGGGATGAAGCTTTCTTT. As protein: CAFTLGDGDEAFF.

This clonotype was found a few times. The chain has TRBV28 and TRBJ1-5; possible D gene TRBD1, 5 bases. This CDR3 region has 16 residues. V lost 3 bases, J lost 0 bases, and 12 bases lay in between. The germline gives CDR1 MDHEN, CDR2 SYDVKM. The CDR3 is CASSLYRQNSNQPQHF. CDR3 nucleotides: TGTGCCAGCAGTTTGTACAGACAGAATAGCAATCAGCCCCAGCATTTT.

At least ten counts were recorded for this clonotype. The genes are TRBV6-6 and TRBJ1-5; 10 positions match TRBD1. The CDR3 has 15 residues. Germline CDR1 MNHNY, CDR2 SVGAGI (reference sequence). The V gene end was trimmed by 2 bases and the J gene end by 5 bases; junction bases not matched to a gene: 3. The DNA for the CDR3 is TGTGCCAGCAGTTACACCGGGACAGGGGATCAGCCCCAGCATTTT. The encoded protein is CASSYTGTGDQPQHF.

This clonotype was detected ten times or more. J is TRBJ1-4 and V is TRBV5-6; perhaps TRBD1 as D (5 bases). Germline assignment: CDR1 SGHDT and CDR2 YYEEEE. There are 13 residues in the CDR3. Trimming shortened V by 0 bases and J by 8 bases, and 8 bases separated the two germline ends. The CDR3 protein is CASSLVRVEKLFF. In DNA, the CDR3 is TGTGCCAGCAGCTTGGTCAGGGTCGAAAAACTGTTTTTT.

The chain carries TRBV7-9 and TRBJ2-7; TRBD1 agrees at 7 bases. The CDR3 totals 15 residues. Germline CDR1 and CDR2: SEHNR and FQNEAQ (reference sequence). V dropped 10 bases and J dropped 3; count of bases not matched to a gene: 15. The CDR3 DNA is TGTGCCACCGCCGGAGACCGGGACAGCCTCTACGAGCAGTACTTC. Amino acids: CATAGDRDSLYEQYF. The variable domain in full, completed from reference TRBV7-9 and TRBJ2-7, reads DTGVSQNPRHKITKRGQNVTFRCDPISEHNRLYWYRQTLGQGPEFLTYFQNEAQLEKSRLLSDRFSAERPKGSFSTLEIQRTEQGDSAMYLCATAGDRDSLYEQYFGPGTRLTVT.

This clonotype was seen ten or more times. V is TRBV4-1 and J is TRBJ2-7; D remains ambiguous. The CDR3 totals 15 residues. Trimming stripped 0 bases from V and 2 bases from J, with 11 bases between. Germline assignment: CDR1 MGHRA and CDR2 YSYEKL. CDR3 protein: CASSQEQSRTYEQYF. CDR3 nucleotide sequence: TGCGCCAGCAGCCAAGAACAGAGTAGGACCTACGAGCAGTACTTC.

The CDR3 sequence is CASSLTAKGYEQYF. The DNA for the CDR3 is TGTGCCAGCAGCCTAACGGCTAAAGGCTACGAGCAGTACTTC. The chain links TRBV7-6 to TRBJ2-7; D ambiguous. The ends were cut back, 5 bases at V and 3 bases at J, with 14 bases in the middle. Germline V gene sequence: CDR1 SGHVS, CDR2 FNYEAQ. This CDR3 region has 14 residues. Full variable domain (outside the CDR3, taken from reference TRBV7-6 and TRBJ2-7): GAGVSQSPRYKVTKRGQDVALRCDPISGHVSLYWYRQALGQGPEFLTYFNYEAQQDKSGLPNDRFSAERPEGSISTLTIQRTEQRDSAMYRCASSLTAKGYEQYFGPGTRLTVT.

This clonotype was detected only a few times. The chain links TRBV27 to TRBJ2-7; a weak D match, TRBD1 (6 bases). This CDR3 spans 11 amino acids. Trimming pared 9 bases from V and 4 bases from J, leaving 10 bases between. Germline-derived CDR1 and CDR2 are MNHEY and SMNVEV (reference sequence). CDR3 nucleotide sequence: TGTGCCAGTGGACAGAAGTACGAGCAGTACTTC. This codes for CASGQKYEQYF.

The rearrangement uses TRBV20-1 and TRBJ1-1; a possible D gene is TRBD1 (6 bases). The germline CDR1 and CDR2 sequences are DFQATT and SNEGSKA (reference sequence). The V and J ends lost 4 bases and 0 bases respectively, with 9 bases between them. The CDR3 extends over 13 amino acids. The CDR3 reads CSANRDMNTEAFF. The DNA for the CDR3 is TGCAGTGCTAACCGGGACATGAACACTGAAGCTTTCTTT.